These 4 T cell receptor beta chains were sequenced from one sample in a study of cytomegalovirus exposure and HLA in healthy donors. The repertoire was sequenced with immunoSEQ multiplex PCR; TCRdb's copy has only in-frame clones and lacks some. The sample lists more than 300,000 clones, 80% to 90% occurring once. The specimen was PBMCs. All receptors come from a woman aged 18-29 years in good health and CMV-seronegative.

The gene calls are TRBV19 and TRBJ2-1, with 7 bases that match TRBD2. V trimming: 1 base; J trimming: 9 bases; junction bases outside the gene matches: 12. CDR3 size: 16 residues. Germline CDR1 reads LNHDA; CDR2 reads SQIVND (reference sequence). In nucleotides, the CDR3 is TGTGCCAGTAGTATAGCTAGAATGGGGGACTACCGTGAGCAGTTCTTC. As protein: CASSIARMGDYREQFF.

The J gene is TRBJ2-7, the V gene TRBV5-4; 7 bases align to TRBD2. V lost 4 bases and J lost 0; bases outside the gene matches: 7. There are 15 residues in the CDR3. Looked up from germline, CDR1 is SGHNT and CDR2 is YYREEE (reference sequence). The DNA for the CDR3 is TGTGCCAGCAGCCCTAGCGGACCTTACTCCTACGAGCAGTACTTC. Translation: CASSPSGPYSYEQYF.

Concerning this clone itself: The junction differs from germline at one of its ends, possibly a read error. The chain has TRBV7-7 and TRBJ2-3; D is unresolved. This CDR3 comprises 13 residues. Germline assignment: CDR1 SSHAT and CDR2 FNYEAQ (reference sequence). CDR3 DNA sequence: TGTGCTAGCAGCTTTTTCTTCGGGGATACGCAGTATTTT. Encoded protein: CASSFFFGDTQYF.

The rearrangement links TRBV4-1 to TRBJ2-1; 8 bases match TRBD2. CDR3 length: 14 residues. Germline trimming cut 8 bases from V and 4 bases from J; bases unmatched to any gene: 7. Germline CDR1 and CDR2: MGHRA and YSYEKL. The CDR3 coding sequence is TGCGCCAGCCGGGAGGGAGATCGGTACAATGAGCAGTTCTTC. Amino acids: CASREGDRYNEQFF.